The 25 T cell receptor beta chains in this list originate from one sample, sequenced in a study of CD8 T cells in ankylosing spondylitis. TCRdb recomputed calls from the 5' RACE reads with MiXCR, one row per CDR3 protein. The sample holds about 360,000 distinct CDR3 sequences, roughly 20% seen once. Sequenced: blood, either unsorted or a sorted T cell fraction (not recorded which). These TCRs come from a male donor with ankylosing spondylitis or in good health (not recorded which).

This chain uses TRBV12-3 or TRBV12-4 with TRBJ2-3, with D maybe TRBD1 (5 bases). The CDR3 spans 13 residues. V was pared by 3 bases and J by 4 bases, with 8 bases between. This CDR3 is CASSLDTADTQYF. Written as DNA, the CDR3 is TGTGCCAGCAGTTTGGACACCGCAGATACGCAGTATTTT.

The V gene is TRBV10-3, the J gene TRBJ2-7; possibly TRBD2 for D (5 bases). This CDR3 has 11 amino acids. In germline, CDR1 is ENHRY, CDR2 SYGVKD. V lost 11 bases and J 5 bases, leaving 13 bases between the germline ends. CDR3 residues: CACRSGHEQYF. CDR3 in DNA: TGTGCCTGCCGAAGCGGCCACGAGCAGTACTTC.

This clonotype turned up a few times. V and J are TRBV7-6 and TRBJ2-1; 12 bases fit TRBD2. The CDR3 has 18 amino acids. The junction had 10 bases not matched to a gene; V was cut back by 3 bases and J by 4 bases. CDR1 and CDR2 from the germline V gene are SGHVS and FNYEAQ. The CDR3 sequence: CASSFDHPTSGGYNEQFF. The CDR3 nucleotides read TGTGCCAGCAGCTTTGACCACCCGACTAGCGGGGGATACAATGAGCAGTTCTTC.

The chain combines TRBV18 with TRBJ2-7, with D perhaps TRBD1 or TRBD2 (5 bases each). Germline CDR1 and CDR2: KGHSH and LQKENI. V was shortened by 9 bases and J by 2 bases, with 14 bases between the two germline ends. CDR3 length: 13 amino acids. CDR3 nucleotide sequence: TGTGCCAGTCGCCGGGACCGCGCCTACGAGCAGTACTTC. Protein product: CASRRDRAYEQYF.

The rearrangement joins TRBV20-1 to TRBJ2-3; TRBD2 agrees at 12 bases. The V gene's germline CDR1 is DFQATT and CDR2 SNEGSKA (reference sequence). This CDR3 is built from 15 residues. The CDR3 is CFSPTSGGYPDTQYF. CDR3 bases: TGCTTTTCTCCAACTAGCGGGGGGTATCCAGATACGCAGTATTTT.

The chain links TRBV11-3 to TRBJ2-7; 8 bases map to TRBD2. Germline V gene data show CDR1 as SGHNT and CDR2 as YENEEA. With 0 bases clipped from V and 3 bases from J, the junction kept 19 bases outside the gene matches. This CDR3 has 20 residues. Here the CDR3 DNA reads TGTGCCAGCAGCTTAGACGGGACGCTTCCCACCCAGCGGGGGTTCTACGAGCAGTACTTC. Its protein product is CASSLDGTLPTQRGFYEQYF.

Only a few counts were recorded for this clonotype. V and J are TRBV5-1 and TRBJ2-2; no clear D. V lost 4 bases and J 1 base, leaving 8 bases between the germline ends. The germline V gene encodes CDR1 SGHRS and CDR2 YFSETQ. The CDR3 runs 14 residues. The CDR3 loop reads CASSRGWNTGELFF. Here the CDR3 DNA reads TGCGCCAGCAGCCGTGGGTGGAACACCGGGGAGCTGTTTTTT.

The V and J genes are TRBV11-2 and TRBJ2-2; TRBD2 is a possible D gene (6 bases). V lost 5 bases and J 0 bases, leaving 22 bases between the germline ends. CDR1 is SGHAT and CDR2 is FQNNGV in the germline V gene. This CDR3 comprises 19 residues. The chain's CDR3 is CASSQWPKGGAANTGELFF. CDR3 coding DNA: TGTGCCAGCAGCCAGTGGCCGAAGGGCGGGGCTGCGAACACCGGGGAGCTGTTTTTT.

The chain recombines TRBV20-1 with TRBJ2-2; D tentatively reads TRBD1 or TRBD2 (5 bases each). The CDR3 extends over 16 amino acids. Trimming removed 0 bases from V and 2 bases from J, with 13 bases in between. CDR1 DFQATT and CDR2 SNEGSKA come from the germline V gene (reference sequence). The CDR3 is CSARDRGSGNTGELFF. The CDR3 DNA reads TGCAGTGCTAGAGATCGGGGCTCGGGAAACACCGGGGAGCTGTTTTTT.

This clonotype was counted a few times. The chain links TRBV9 to TRBJ1-2; TRBD1 agrees at 7 bases. V shed 5 bases, J shed 3 bases, and the junction held 13 bases outside the gene matches. The CDR3 totals 16 residues. Germline V CDR1 and CDR2: SGDLS, YYNGEE. The CDR3, as DNA: TGTGCCAGCAGTACCCCTGAGGGGGGACAGCACTATGGCTACACCTTC. It encodes CASSTPEGGQHYGYTF.

This clonotype has just a few counts. The chain links TRBV15 to TRBJ1-1; 11 bases match TRBD1. CDR1 and CDR2 from the germline V gene are LNHNV and YYDKDF (reference sequence). The junction had 9 bases not matched to a gene; V was cut back by 3 bases and J by 9 bases. This CDR3 contains 15 residues. The CDR3 sequence is CATSSAWTGGLKAFF. CDR3 bases: TGTGCCACCAGCAGCGCCTGGACAGGGGGCCTTAAAGCTTTCTTT.

V and J are TRBV7-2 and TRBJ2-5, with D possibly being TRBD2 (7 bases). V lost 6 bases and J 5 bases, leaving 19 bases between the germline ends. CDR3 length: 15 residues. CDR1 SGHTA and CDR2 FQGNSA come from the germline V gene. CDR3 sequence reads: CASRAGAGVEETQYF. The CDR3 DNA follows: TGTGCCAGCAGGGCGGGGGCAGGGGTGGAGGAGACCCAGTACTTC.

J is TRBJ1-1 and V is TRBV7-2; no firm D call. The CDR3 is 11 amino acids. Germline V CDR1 and CDR2: SGHTA, FQGNSA. Trimming left V 5 bases short and J 6 bases short, with 7 bases between. The DNA for the CDR3 is TGTGCCAGCAGCCCCTTGGCTGAAGCTTTCTTT. The encoded protein is CASSPLAEAFF.

The CDR3 protein is CASSYTSTGTENEKLFF. The DNA for the CDR3 is TGCGCCAGCAGCTATACTTCCACCGGGACAGAAAATGAAAAACTGTTTTTT. The chain joins TRBV5-1 to TRBJ1-4; 7 bases match TRBD1. The trim removed 3 bases at V and 5 bases at J, leaving 13 bases unmatched. This CDR3 region has 17 residues. Germline V gene sequence: CDR1 SGHRS, CDR2 YFSETQ.

This clonotype was found a few times. The chain is built from TRBV7-9 and TRBJ2-3; tentatively, D is TRBD1 (5 bases). The CDR3 has 14 residues. The V gene lost 4 bases and the J gene lost 0 bases, with 8 bases spanning the gap. Per germline, CDR1 SEHNR and CDR2 FQNEAQ (reference sequence). CDR3 sequence (DNA): TGTGCCAGCAGCTCTGACAGCAGCACAGATACGCAGTATTTT. Its translation: CASSSDSSTDTQYF.

The rearrangement links TRBV7-2 to TRBJ2-3, with D possibly being TRBD1 or TRBD2 (6 bases each). Germline V gives CDR1 SGHTA, CDR2 FQGNSA. V lost 3 bases to trimming and J lost 11 bases, with 12 bases between them. The CDR3 is 12 residues long. The CDR3, as DNA: TGTGCCAGCAGCTTTTCGCGGGACAAGCAGTATTTT. This sequence encodes CASSFSRDKQYF. Full variable domain (remainder filled in from reference TRBV7-2 and TRBJ2-3): GAGVSQSPSNKVTEKGKDVELRCDPISGHTALYWYRQSLGQGLEFLIYFQGNSAPDKSGLPSDRFSAERTGGSVSTLTIQRTQQEDSAVYLCASSFSRDKQYFGPGTRLTVL.

This sequence joins TRBV6-1 and TRBJ2-5; 10 bases fit TRBD2. V trimming: 4 bases; J trimming: 4 bases; junction bases outside the gene matches: 9. The CDR3 length is 16 residues. Looked up from germline, CDR1 is MNHNS and CDR2 is SASEGT. DNA of the CDR3: TGTGCCAGCAGTGCGGTCAGCGGGGGGGCCGGAGAGACCCAGTACTTC. Encoded protein: CASSAVSGGAGETQYF.

This chain joins TRBV6-6 and TRBJ2-1; D not certain. With 6 bases removed from V and 8 bases from J, the gap between germline ends came to 14 bases. Germline V lookup: CDR1 MNHNY, CDR2 SVGAGI (reference sequence). The CDR3 length is 13 residues. The CDR3 reads CASSQESRDEQFF. CDR3 DNA sequence: TGTGCCAGCAGCCAAGAGTCTCGGGATGAGCAGTTCTTC.

The V gene is TRBV10-1, the J gene TRBJ2-5; D unresolved. CDR3 size: 13 residues. CDR1 is WNHNN, CDR2 SYGVQD, per germline (reference sequence). Trimming cost V 3 bases and J 5 bases, with 10 bases left between them. The CDR3 nucleotides are TGCGCCAGCAGTGAACCGGGCACGGAGACCCAGTACTTC. It is translated as CASSEPGTETQYF.

This clonotype was observed at least ten times. The chain couples TRBV12-3 or TRBV12-4 to TRBJ2-1; D is unresolved. The CDR3 consists of 13 residues. V was cut by 2 bases and J by 4 bases, with 6 bases left in between. The DNA for the CDR3 is TGTGCCAGCAGTTTACTACTTTACAATGAGCAGTTCTTC. Translated, it gives CASSLLLYNEQFF.

This clonotype was counted a few times. The chain employs TRBV27 and TRBJ1-5; D is unresolved. The V end was cut by 3 bases, the J end by 9 bases, with 6 bases between. This CDR3 spans 11 amino acids. Germline CDR1 is MNHEY and CDR2 is SMNVEV (reference sequence). CDR3 sequence: CASSLNRPQHF. The CDR3 nucleotides read TGTGCCAGCAGTTTGAACCGGCCCCAGCATTTT.

CDR3 in DNA: TGTGCCAGCAGCCCCGACGGCGCTCTAGCGGGGGTTGGTGAGCAGTTCTTC. It yields the protein CASSPDGALAGVGEQFF. V usage is TRBV27 and J usage is TRBJ2-1; TRBD2 matches at 10 bases. Trimming took 6 bases from V and 9 from J; bases not matched to a gene: 17. The length of the CDR3 is 17 residues. Germline V gene data show CDR1 as MNHEY and CDR2 as SMNVEV (reference sequence).

This clonotype has more than one count but fewer than ten. The chain has TRBV29-1 and TRBJ2-5, with 7 bases identical to TRBD1. The CDR3 loop spans 13 amino acids. Trimming took 3 bases from V and 4 from J; bases not matched to a gene: 5. CDR1 and CDR2 (germline): SQVTM, ANQGSEA. DNA of the CDR3: TGCAGCGTTGACACAGGGGTTGGAGAGACCCAGTACTTC. The encoded protein is CSVDTGVGETQYF.

This clonotype was counted at least ten times. This rearrangement joins TRBV12-3 or TRBV12-4 to TRBJ2-2, with D tentatively TRBD2 (5 bases). There are 16 residues in the CDR3. V shed 4 bases and J shed 6 bases, with 18 bases lying between them. The chain's CDR3 is CASSSEPAAEAGELFF. In nucleotides, the CDR3 is TGTGCCAGCAGTTCTGAGCCTGCAGCGGAGGCCGGGGAGCTGTTTTTT.

This chain links TRBV11-2 with TRBJ2-7, with TRBD2 identical over 13 bases. The CDR3 spans 15 residues. Germline-derived CDR1 and CDR2 are SGHAT and FQNNGV. Trimming cost V 3 bases and J 2 bases; bases outside gene matches: 1. CDR3 sequence reads: CASSLGLAGPYEQYF. DNA of the CDR3: TGTGCCAGCAGCTTGGGACTAGCGGGGCCCTACGAGCAGTACTTC.